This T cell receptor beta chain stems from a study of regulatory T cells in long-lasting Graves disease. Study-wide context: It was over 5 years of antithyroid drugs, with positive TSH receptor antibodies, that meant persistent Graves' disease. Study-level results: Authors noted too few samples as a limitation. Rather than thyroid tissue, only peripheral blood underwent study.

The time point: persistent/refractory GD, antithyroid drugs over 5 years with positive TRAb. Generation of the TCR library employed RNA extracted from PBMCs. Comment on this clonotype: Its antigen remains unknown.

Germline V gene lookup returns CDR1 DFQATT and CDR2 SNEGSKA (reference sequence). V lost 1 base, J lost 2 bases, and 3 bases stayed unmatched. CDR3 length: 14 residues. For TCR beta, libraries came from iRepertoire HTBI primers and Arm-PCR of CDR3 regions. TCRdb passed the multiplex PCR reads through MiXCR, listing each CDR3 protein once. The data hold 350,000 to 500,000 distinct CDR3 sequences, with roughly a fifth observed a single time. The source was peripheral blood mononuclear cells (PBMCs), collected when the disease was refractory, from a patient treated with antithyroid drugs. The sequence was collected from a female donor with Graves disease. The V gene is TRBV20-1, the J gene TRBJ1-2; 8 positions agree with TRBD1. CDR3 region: CSARARQGNYGYTF. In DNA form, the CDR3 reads TGCAGTGCTAGAGCACGACAGGGGAACTATGGCTACACCTTC.